This is a list of T cell receptor beta chains from one sample in a study of blood T cell repertoires in COVID-19. Sequenced by immunoSEQ multiplex PCR; TCRdb stores in-frame clones only, minus some. The sample carries 200,000 to 250,000 clones, about 84% recorded once. The sequencing sample was made of PBMCs or T cells enriched from blood (not recorded which). Receptor source: a man aged 60 to 69 who had recovered from COVID-19. Each CDR3 is given with its conserved first and last residue. A D gene is named only where the DNA matches it firmly. Some rows have no size entry. The others give once, few or many, or a class for an expanded clone.

v_gene	d_gene	j_gene	abundance	CDR3aa	CDR3nt
TRBV4-3	.	TRBJ1-1	.	CASSQDNLRVSEAFF	TGCGCCAGCAGCCAAGATAACCTGCGGGTTAGTGAAGCTTTCTTT
TRBV15	.	TRBJ1-1	.	CATSRDYEANEAFF	TGTGCCACCAGCAGAGATTATGAGGCAAATGAAGCTTTCTTT
TRBV7-9	.	TRBJ1-1	.	CASSDDSYTEAFF	TGTGCCAGCAGCGATGACAGTTACACTGAAGCTTTCTTT
TRBV19	.	TRBJ2-2	.	CASSIELATGELFF	TGTGCCAGTAGTATAGAATTGGCCACCGGGGAGCTGTTTTTT
TRBV5-1	.	TRBJ2-7	once	CASRSDNAYEQYF	TGCGCCAGCAGGTCCGACAACGCCTACGAGCAGTACTTC
TRBV6-5	.	TRBJ1-4	once	CASSPLLTNEKLFF	TGTGCCAGCAGTCCACTGTTAACTAATGAAAAACTGTTTTTT
TRBV5-1	.	TRBJ1-1	.	CASSLTQGGTEAFF	TGCGCCAGCAGCTTGACCCAGGGCGGCACTGAAGCTTTCTTT
TRBV2	.	TRBJ2-5	.	CASSGDSQETQYF	TGTGCCAGCAGTGGTGACAGTCAAGAGACCCAGTACTTC
TRBV5-1	TRBD2	TRBJ2-1	.	CASSLGSGGSYNEQFF	TGCGCCAGCAGCTTGGGAAGCGGGGGATCCTACAATGAGCAGTTCTTC
TRBV19	.	TRBJ1-2	few	CASSIRKQNYGYTF	TGTGCCAGTAGTATAAGAAAACAAAACTATGGCTACACCTTC
TRBV19	.	TRBJ1-5	.	CASSAPGTRIEPQHF	TGTGCCAGTAGTGCCCCGGGAACCCGGATCGAGCCCCAGCATTTT
TRBV4-1	.	TRBJ1-5	.	CASSQDAPGRAQPQHF	TGCGCCAGCAGCCAAGATGCGCCAGGGAGGGCTCAGCCCCAGCATTTT
TRBV5-1	TRBD2	TRBJ2-5	.	CASSFTGGLETQYF	TGCGCCAGCAGCTTCACGGGGGGGCTAGAGACCCAGTACTTC
TRBV11-3	.	TRBJ2-2	once	CASSTRSRGELFF	TGTGCCAGCAGCACCCGATCCAGGGGGGAGCTGTTTTTT
TRBV5-1	.	TRBJ2-1	.	CASSLQESSYNEQFF	TGCGCCAGCAGCTTGCAGGAAAGCTCCTACAATGAGCAGTTCTTC
TRBV4-1	.	TRBJ2-1	.	CASSRDLSGASYNEQFF	TGCGCCAGCAGCCGGGATCTCAGCGGCGCTTCCTACAATGAGCAGTTCTTC
TRBV4-3	TRBD1	TRBJ2-7	.	CASSQEVQGAHEQYF	TGCGCCAGCAGCCAAGAGGTTCAGGGGGCCCACGAGCAGTACTTC
TRBV11-1	.	TRBJ1-2	.	CASTPTPDYPYGYTF	TGTGCCAGCACCCCGACCCCGGACTACCCCTATGGCTACACCTTC
TRBV7-8	.	TRBJ1-1	.	CASSLGHSNTEAFF	TGTGCCAGCAGCTTAGGGCATTCGAACACTGAAGCTTTCTTT
TRBV5-1	.	TRBJ1-6	.	CASSLGLDSPLHF	TGCGCCAGCAGCCTGGGACTAGATTCACCCCTCCACTTT
TRBV4-2	TRBD2	TRBJ2-1	.	CASSQEAGRGGLYNEQFF	TGTGCCAGCAGCCAAGAAGCGGGGCGGGGGGGCCTGTACAATGAGCAGTTCTTC
TRBV5-4	.	TRBJ2-3	.	CASSRDSDTQYF	TGTGCCAGCAGCAGGGACTCAGATACGCAGTATTTT
TRBV19	.	TRBJ1-1	.	CASSITGSGTEAFF	TGTGCCAGTAGTATCACAGGGTCGGGCACTGAAGCTTTCTTT
TRBV18	.	TRBJ2-6	.	CASSPATASGANVLTF	TGTGCCAGCTCCCCAGCCACAGCCTCTGGGGCCAACGTCCTGACTTTC
TRBV6-2/TRBV6-3	TRBD1	TRBJ2-7	.	CASSYRQGNSSYEQYF	TGTGCCAGCAGTTACCGACAGGGGAATAGCTCCTACGAGCAGTACTTC
TRBV5-1	TRBD1	TRBJ1-2	.	CASSRGTVANYGYTF	TGCGCCAGCAGCCGCGGGACAGTGGCTAACTATGGCTACACCTTC
TRBV7-3	.	TRBJ2-3	once	CASSFDRSSDTQYF	TGTGCCAGCAGTTTCGACAGGAGTAGCGATACGCAGTATTTT
TRBV7-2	TRBD1	TRBJ2-2	.	CASSLNRGGATGELFF	TGTGCCAGCAGCTTAAACAGGGGTGGTGCCACCGGGGAGCTGTTTTTT
TRBV10-3	.	TRBJ2-5	.	CAISLTAQETQYF	TGTGCCATCAGCCTGACAGCACAAGAGACCCAGTACTTC
TRBV15	.	TRBJ1-5	.	CATSRDVDARDQPQHF	TGTGCCACCAGCAGAGATGTAGACGCGAGGGATCAGCCCCAGCATTTT
TRBV19	TRBD1	TRBJ1-5	.	CASSAGGGNQPQHF	TGTGCCAGTAGTGCAGGGGGCGGCAATCAGCCCCAGCATTTT
TRBV5-1	.	TRBJ2-2	.	CASSLGQYTGELFF	TGCGCCAGCAGCTTGGGACAGTACACCGGGGAGCTGTTTTTT
TRBV7-2	.	TRBJ1-4	.	CASSAGGVTNEKLFF	TGTGCCAGCAGCGCAGGCGGGGTAACTAATGAAAAACTGTTTTTT
TRBV27	.	TRBJ2-7	.	CASSTQGYEQYF	TGTGCCAGCAGTACCCAGGGTTACGAGCAGTACTTC
TRBV3-1/TRBV3-2	TRBD1	TRBJ2-5	.	CASSHRDRGGTQYF	TGTGCCAGCAGCCACCGGGACAGGGGGGGGACCCAGTACTTC
TRBV3-1/TRBV3-2	.	TRBJ1-1	.	CASSHGHQGSTEAFF	TGTGCCAGCAGCCATGGACACCAGGGGAGCACTGAAGCTTTCTTT
TRBV29-1	.	TRBJ2-4	.	CSGPFPGDRAKNIQYF	TGCAGCGGGCCGTTTCCGGGGGACCGAGCCAAAAACATTCAGTACTTC
TRBV19	.	TRBJ1-4	.	CASSNSRPGDEKLFF	TGTGCCAGTAGTAACTCCAGGCCGGGGGACGAAAAACTGTTTTTT
TRBV7-2	.	TRBJ2-4	.	CASSPTGTKNIQYF	TGTGCCAGCAGCCCAACAGGGACCAAAAACATTCAGTACTTC
TRBV19	TRBD1	TRBJ1-1	.	CATTPTGGMNTEAFF	TGTGCCACTACGCCTACAGGGGGCATGAACACTGAAGCTTTCTTT
TRBV7-2	TRBD1	TRBJ1-1	.	CASSYDRGREAFF	TGTGCCAGCAGCTACGACAGGGGGCGCGAAGCTTTCTTT
TRBV7-2	TRBD2	TRBJ2-5	.	CASSPMGRGKQETQYF	TGTGCCAGCAGCCCCATGGGGCGGGGGAAACAAGAGACCCAGTACTTC
TRBV5-1	.	TRBJ1-1	.	CASSLVAMNTEAFF	TGCGCCAGCAGCTTGGTAGCAATGAACACTGAAGCTTTCTTT
TRBV7-9	.	TRBJ2-7	once	CASSHTDSYEQYF	TGTGCCAGCAGCCATACTGATTCCTACGAGCAGTACTTC
TRBV7-2	.	TRBJ1-1	.	CASSFSTGNTEAFF	TGTGCCAGCAGCTTTTCGACGGGGAACACTGAAGCTTTCTTT
TRBV19	TRBD1	TRBJ2-7	.	CASSAPGQGAVEQYF	TGTGCCAGTAGTGCTCCGGGACAGGGGGCTGTCGAGCAGTACTTC
TRBV20-1	TRBD1	TRBJ2-7	.	CSASPGTGGSYEQYF	TGCAGTGCTAGTCCGGGGACAGGGGGGTCCTACGAGCAGTACTTC
TRBV30	TRBD2	TRBJ2-3	.	CAWNPSGGVSTQYF	TGTGCCTGGAATCCTAGCGGGGGGGTTAGTACGCAGTATTTT
TRBV6-2/TRBV6-3	TRBD1	TRBJ2-1	.	CASSIPGQGSNEQFF	TGTGCCAGCAGCATTCCGGGACAGGGATCGAATGAGCAGTTCTTC
TRBV11-3	.	TRBJ1-1	.	CASSLEAARGAEAFF	TGTGCCAGCAGCTTAGAGGCCGCTCGGGGGGCTGAAGCTTTCTTT
TRBV4-3	.	TRBJ1-1	few	CASSQERRRRVNTEAFF	TGCGCCAGCAGCCAAGAGAGGCGGAGGAGGGTGAACACTGAAGCTTTCTTT
TRBV4-3	TRBD2	TRBJ2-1	.	CASSQESAGGRLEQFF	TGCGCCAGCAGCCAAGAGAGTGCGGGGGGGCGGCTTGAGCAGTTCTTC
TRBV7-9	TRBD1	TRBJ1-1	few	CASSDVGGTANTEAFF	TGTGCCAGCAGCGACGTTGGGGGGACAGCGAACACTGAAGCTTTCTTT
TRBV7-2	TRBD1	TRBJ1-5	.	CASSPDRDQPQHF	TGTGCCAGCAGCCCGGACAGGGATCAGCCCCAGCATTTT